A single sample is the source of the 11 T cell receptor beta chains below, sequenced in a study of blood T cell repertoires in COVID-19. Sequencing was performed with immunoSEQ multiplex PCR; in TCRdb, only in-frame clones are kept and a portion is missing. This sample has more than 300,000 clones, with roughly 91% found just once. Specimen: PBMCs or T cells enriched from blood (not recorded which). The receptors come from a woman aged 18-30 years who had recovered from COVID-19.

CDR3 nucleotide sequence: TGTGCCAGCCAGGCGGGCGAAGCTTTCTTT. It encodes CASQAGEAFF. This chain joins TRBV6-6 and TRBJ1-1; no definite D call. Germline assignment: CDR1 MNHNY and CDR2 SVGAGI (reference sequence). There are 10 residues in the CDR3. Trimming took off 8 bases at V and 8 bases at J, with 9 bases between the two ends.

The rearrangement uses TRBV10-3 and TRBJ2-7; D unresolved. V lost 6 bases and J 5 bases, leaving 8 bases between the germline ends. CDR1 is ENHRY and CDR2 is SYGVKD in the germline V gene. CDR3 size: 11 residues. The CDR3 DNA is TGTGCCATCAGAAACCGGGACGAGCAGTACTTC. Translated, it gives CAIRNRDEQYF.

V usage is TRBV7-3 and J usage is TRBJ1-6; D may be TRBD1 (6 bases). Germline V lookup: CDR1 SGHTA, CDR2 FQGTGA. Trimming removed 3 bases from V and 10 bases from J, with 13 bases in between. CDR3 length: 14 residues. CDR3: CASSFTGSGSPLHF. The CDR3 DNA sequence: TGTGCCAGCAGCTTTACAGGGTCGGGCTCACCCCTCCACTTT.

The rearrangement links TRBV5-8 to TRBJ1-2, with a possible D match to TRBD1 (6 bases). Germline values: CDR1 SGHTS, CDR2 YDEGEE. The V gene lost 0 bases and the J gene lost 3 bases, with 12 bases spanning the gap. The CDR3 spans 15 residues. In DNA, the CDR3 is TGTGCCAGCAGCTTGGGTCGCAGGGGACACTATGGCTACACCTTC. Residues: CASSLGRRGHYGYTF.

CDR3 bases: TGTGCCAGCAGTGCCGACAGGGCGGGCACTGAAGCTTTCTTT. It encodes CASSADRAGTEAFF. The chain links TRBV2 to TRBJ1-1, with 7 bases aligning to TRBD1. The CDR3 runs 14 residues. Germline V CDR1 and CDR2: SNHLY, FYNNEI. V shed 4 bases and J 4 bases; nucleotides not matched to a gene: 6. Supplemented by reference TRBV2 and TRBJ1-1, the full variable domain reads EPEVTQTPSHQVTQMGQEVILRCVPISNHLYFYWYRQILGQKVEFLVSFYNNEISEKSEIFDDQFSVERPDGSNFTLKIRSTKLEDSAMYFCASSADRAGTEAFFGQGTRLTVV.

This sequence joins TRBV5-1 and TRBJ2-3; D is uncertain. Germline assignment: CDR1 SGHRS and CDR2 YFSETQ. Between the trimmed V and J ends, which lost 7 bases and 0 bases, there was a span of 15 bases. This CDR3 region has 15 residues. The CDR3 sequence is CASGSYSSSTDTQYF. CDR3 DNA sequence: TGCGCCAGCGGATCCTACAGCTCTAGCACAGATACGCAGTATTTT.

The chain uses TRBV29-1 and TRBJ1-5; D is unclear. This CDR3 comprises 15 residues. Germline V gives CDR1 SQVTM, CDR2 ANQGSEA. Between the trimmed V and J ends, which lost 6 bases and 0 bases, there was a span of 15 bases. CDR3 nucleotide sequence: TGCAGCGTCAAGGGCGGCGGGGATAGCAATCAGCCCCAGCATTTT. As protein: CSVKGGGDSNQPQHF.

The CDR3 protein is CAWSVLGPDQTNEKLFF. As DNA, the CDR3 is TGTGCCTGGAGTGTACTGGGGCCTGACCAAACTAATGAAAAACTGTTTTTT. The chain has TRBV30 and TRBJ1-4, with D perhaps matching TRBD1 (5 bases). Germline assignment: CDR1 GTSNPN and CDR2 SVGIG (reference sequence). Trimming cost V 0 bases and J 1 base, with 15 bases left between them. The CDR3 runs 17 residues. Drawing the rest from reference TRBV30 and TRBJ1-4, the complete variable domain is SQTIHQWPATLVQPVGSPLSLECTVEGTSNPNLYWYRQAAGRGLQLLFYSVGIGQISSEVPQNLSASRPQDRQFILSSKKLLLSDSGFYLCAWSVLGPDQTNEKLFFGSGTQLSVL.

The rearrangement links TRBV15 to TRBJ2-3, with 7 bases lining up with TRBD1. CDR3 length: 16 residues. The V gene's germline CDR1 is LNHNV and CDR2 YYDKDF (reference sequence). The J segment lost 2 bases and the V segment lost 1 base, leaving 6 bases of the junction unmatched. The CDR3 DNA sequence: TGTGCCACCAGCAGAGGACAGGGAAAATACACAGATACGCAGTATTTT. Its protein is CATSRGQGKYTDTQYF.

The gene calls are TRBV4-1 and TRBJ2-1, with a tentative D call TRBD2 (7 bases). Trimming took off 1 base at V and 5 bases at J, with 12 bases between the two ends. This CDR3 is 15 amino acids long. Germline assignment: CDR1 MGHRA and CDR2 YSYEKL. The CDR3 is CASSQVRGPNNEQFF. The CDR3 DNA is TGCGCCAGCAGCCAAGTGCGGGGGCCTAACAATGAGCAGTTCTTC.

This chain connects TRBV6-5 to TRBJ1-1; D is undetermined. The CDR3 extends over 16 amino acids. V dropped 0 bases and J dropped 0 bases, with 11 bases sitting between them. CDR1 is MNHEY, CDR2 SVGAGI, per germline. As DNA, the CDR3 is TGTGCCAGCAGTTACTCGGGCCTCGTAATGAACACTGAAGCTTTCTTT. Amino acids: CASSYSGLVMNTEAFF.